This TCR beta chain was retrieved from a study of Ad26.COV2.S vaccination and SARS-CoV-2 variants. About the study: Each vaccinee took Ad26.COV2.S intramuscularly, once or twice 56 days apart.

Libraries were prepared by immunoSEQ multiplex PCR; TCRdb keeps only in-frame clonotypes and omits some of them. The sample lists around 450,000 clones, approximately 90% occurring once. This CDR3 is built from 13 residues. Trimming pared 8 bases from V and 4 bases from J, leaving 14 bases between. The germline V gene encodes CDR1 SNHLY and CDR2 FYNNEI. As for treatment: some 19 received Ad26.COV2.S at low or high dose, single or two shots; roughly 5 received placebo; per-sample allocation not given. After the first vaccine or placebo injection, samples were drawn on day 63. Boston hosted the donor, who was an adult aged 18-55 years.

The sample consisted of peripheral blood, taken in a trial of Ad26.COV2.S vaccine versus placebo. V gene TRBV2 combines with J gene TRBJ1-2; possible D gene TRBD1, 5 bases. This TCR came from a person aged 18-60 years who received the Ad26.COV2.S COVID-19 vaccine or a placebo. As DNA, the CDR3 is TGTGCCAGCTCAAGGGGTTGGGTCTATGGCTACACCTTC. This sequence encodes CASSRGWVYGYTF.